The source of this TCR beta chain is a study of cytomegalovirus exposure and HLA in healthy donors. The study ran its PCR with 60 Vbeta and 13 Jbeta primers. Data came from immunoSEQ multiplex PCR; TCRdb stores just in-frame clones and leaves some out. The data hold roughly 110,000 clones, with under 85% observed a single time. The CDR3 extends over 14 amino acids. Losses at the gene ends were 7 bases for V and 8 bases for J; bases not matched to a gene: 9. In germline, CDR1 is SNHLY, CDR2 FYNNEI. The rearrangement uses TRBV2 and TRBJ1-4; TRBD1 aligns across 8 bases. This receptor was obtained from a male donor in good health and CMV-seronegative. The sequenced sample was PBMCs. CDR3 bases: TGTGCCAGCATTAATGGCAGGGGGCGAGAAAAACTGTTTTTT. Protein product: CASINGRGREKLFF.